One and the same sample provided the 20 T cell receptor beta chains below, sequenced in a study of blood T cell repertoires in COVID-19. TCRdb's table, derived via immunoSEQ multiplex PCR, lists solely in-frame clones and lacks some. The table has some 90,000 clones, roughly 70% seen once. Sequenced input: peripheral blood. These TCRs come from a woman aged 60-70 years in a cohort sampled during active or convalescent COVID-19.

This clone showed up just once. This sequence joins TRBV27 and TRBJ1-1, with TRBD1 matching 12 bases. Germline V gives CDR1 MNHEY, CDR2 SMNVEV (reference sequence). With V trimmed by 6 bases and J by 2 bases, 7 bases remained unmatched. The CDR3 is 16 residues long. The CDR3 nucleotides read TGTGCCAGCAGACGTCCCGGGACAGGGGGCAACACTGAAGCTTTCTTT. It yields the protein CASRRPGTGGNTEAFF.

This chain links TRBV6-5 with TRBJ2-5; possible D gene TRBD1, 6 bases. Germline V CDR1 and CDR2: MNHEY, SVGAGI. The germline V and J ends were trimmed by 4 bases and 5 bases, with 20 bases remaining between them. This CDR3 contains 16 residues. The CDR3 loop reads CASSFDRRGGRETQYF. In DNA, the CDR3 is TGTGCCAGCAGTTTCGATCGACGTGGGGGCCGGGAGACCCAGTACTTC.

The table lists this clone with a few counts. The chain combines TRBV18 with TRBJ2-2, with D perhaps TRBD2 (5 bases). Germline V gene sequence: CDR1 KGHSH, CDR2 LQKENI. The CDR3 consists of 16 residues. V was trimmed by 1 base and J by 2 bases, leaving 11 bases between them. DNA for the CDR3: TGTGCCAGCTCACCACAGAGCGGTTTCAACACCGGGGAGCTGTTTTTT. The encoded protein is CASSPQSGFNTGELFF. The full variable domain, completed using reference TRBV18 and TRBJ2-2, is NAGVMQNPRHLVRRRGQEARLRCSPMKGHSHVYWYRQLPEEGLKFMVYLQKENIIDESGMPKERFSAEFPKEGPSILRIQQVVRGDSAAYFCASSPQSGFNTGELFFGEGSRLTVL.

The CDR3 DNA sequence: TGCGCCAGCAGCCAAGAGGGCAGGGGGCTTACTGAAGCTTTCTTT. It specifies CASSQEGRGLTEAFF. V gene TRBV4-1 combines with J gene TRBJ1-1, with 8 nucleotides matching TRBD1. CDR3 length equals 15 residues. After removal of 0 bases from V and 5 bases from J, the junction contained 5 bases not matched to a gene. Germline V gene data show CDR1 as MGHRA and CDR2 as YSYEKL.

This clone was detected a few times. V usage is TRBV5-1 and J usage is TRBJ1-1; 7 nucleotides match TRBD1. The length of the CDR3 is 14 residues. Germline values: CDR1 SGHRS, CDR2 YFSETQ. Unmatched junction bases numbered 4, after V lost 4 bases and J lost 1 base. The CDR3 spells CASSGGQPNTEAFF. CDR3 sequence (DNA): TGCGCCAGCAGCGGGGGACAGCCGAACACTGAAGCTTTCTTT.

The table lists this clone with many counts. The rearrangement links TRBV29-1 to TRBJ1-3, with 9 bases that match TRBD1. The ends lost 5 bases at V and 7 bases at J; junction bases unmatched: 3. CDR3 length equals 12 residues. Germline V gene data show CDR1 as SQVTM and CDR2 as ANQGSEA. The CDR3 loop is CSVFGQGNTIYF. In DNA, the CDR3 is TGCAGCGTTTTCGGACAGGGGAACACCATATATTTT.

The genes are TRBV10-3 and TRBJ1-1, with a possible D match to TRBD1 (6 bases). The germline gives CDR1 ENHRY, CDR2 SYGVKD. The CDR3 runs 14 residues. Trimming removed 6 bases at V and 5 bases at J, with 16 bases between. The CDR3, as DNA: TGTGCCATCAGCGCCGGGGGGGCGCGGACTGAAGCTTTCTTT. Translating it yields CAISAGGARTEAFF.

The chain has TRBV3-1 (or the pseudogene TRBV3-2) and TRBJ1-2, with a weak D call TRBD1 (6 bases). The CDR3 sequence is 14 residues long. Deletions cut 0 bases from V and 8 bases from J, with 13 bases between. Germline V gene data show CDR1 as LGHDT and CDR2 as YNNKEL (reference sequence). Written as DNA, the CDR3 is TGTGCCAGCAGCCAAGATCGTGGGGGACAAGGCTACACCTTC. Protein product: CASSQDRGGQGYTF.

The genes are TRBV18 and TRBJ2-7; 7 positions match TRBD1. The CDR3 spans 13 residues. CDR1 KGHSH and CDR2 LQKENI come from the germline V gene. Germline trimming cut 3 bases from V and 3 bases from J; bases unmatched to any gene: 2. CDR3 residues: CASSPDRDYEQYF. CDR3 nucleotides: TGTGCCAGCTCACCCGACAGGGACTACGAGCAGTACTTC.

This clone turned up a few times. The rearrangement links TRBV5-1 to TRBJ1-6; D unresolved. Germline V CDR1 and CDR2: SGHRS, YFSETQ. The CDR3 covers 15 residues. The V end lost 0 bases, the J end lost 6 bases, and 10 bases lay between the germline ends. CDR3 residues: CASSLEYSTNSPLHF. CDR3 sequence (DNA): TGCGCCAGCAGCTTGGAGTACAGCACTAATTCACCCCTCCACTTT.

V and J are TRBV3-1 (or the pseudogene TRBV3-2) and TRBJ1-5; no clear D. The CDR3 has 13 amino acids. In germline, CDR1 is LGHDT, CDR2 YNNKEL (reference sequence). With 2 bases removed from V and 5 bases from J, the gap between germline ends came to 7 bases. CDR3 DNA sequence: TGTGCCAGCAGCCAAAACAGCCATCAGCCCCAGCATTTT. Translated: CASSQNSHQPQHF.

The chain has TRBV7-8 and TRBJ2-1; 13 bases map to TRBD2. V shed 5 bases, J shed 6 bases, and the junction held 4 bases outside the gene matches. The CDR3 runs 15 residues. Looked up from germline, CDR1 is SGHVS and CDR2 is FQNEAQ. The CDR3 DNA reads as TGTGCCAGCAGCCAGGGACTAGCGGGGTCCAATGAGCAGTTCTTC. It codes for CASSQGLAGSNEQFF. The whole variable domain, filled in from reference TRBV7-8 and TRBJ2-1, reads GAGVSQSPRYKVAKRGQDVALRCDPISGHVSLFWYQQALGQGPEFLTYFQNEAQLDKSGLPSDRFFAERPEGSVSTLKIQRTQQEDSAVYLCASSQGLAGSNEQFFGPGTRLTVL.

This clone was observed a handful of times. This chain connects TRBV5-4 to TRBJ2-5; 8 bases fit TRBD2. After removal of 4 bases from V and 2 bases from J, the junction contained 7 bases not matched to a gene. CDR3 length equals 15 residues. Germline assignment: CDR1 SGHNT and CDR2 YYREEE (reference sequence). For the CDR3, the DNA is TGTGCCAGCAGCCGAATAGCGGGGAGACAAGAGACCCAGTACTTC. This gives the protein CASSRIAGRQETQYF.

V usage is TRBV7-9 and J usage is TRBJ1-4; TRBD1 might be the D (6 bases). V shed 1 base and J shed 4 bases, with 10 bases lying between them. Germline assignment: CDR1 SEHNR and CDR2 FQNEAQ (reference sequence). CDR3 length: 15 residues. CDR3 sequence: CASSLDRVGNEKLFF. The CDR3 DNA reads TGTGCCAGCAGCTTAGACAGGGTTGGTAATGAAAAACTGTTTTTT. The whole variable domain, filled in from reference TRBV7-9 and TRBJ1-4, reads DTGVSQNPRHKITKRGQNVTFRCDPISEHNRLYWYRQTLGQGPEFLTYFQNEAQLEKSRLLSDRFSAERPKGSFSTLEIQRTEQGDSAMYLCASSLDRVGNEKLFFGSGTQLSVL.

With regard to this clone: Given a much more abundant clone one base away, this may be a read error. The CDR3 DNA sequence: TGTGCCAGCAGCGTCGGGAAATATGGCTACACCTTC. Translating it yields CASSVGKYGYTF. This chain links TRBV9 with TRBJ1-2; D remains ambiguous. Germline loops: CDR1 SGDLS, CDR2 YYNGEE. The CDR3 extends over 12 amino acids. Trimming removed 2 bases at V and 5 bases at J, with 7 bases between.

The rearrangement uses TRBV6-1 and TRBJ1-5, with unresolved D. V shed 2 bases and J shed 0 bases, with 11 bases lying between them. The length of the CDR3 is 16 residues. Germline lookup yields CDR1 MNHNS and CDR2 SASEGT. The CDR3 sequence: CASSETRRFSNQPQHF. CDR3 DNA: TGTGCCAGCAGTGAAACTAGAAGGTTTAGCAATCAGCCCCAGCATTTT.

Turning to this clone: Other DNA sequences within the sample encode an identical CDR3. The rearrangement uses TRBV6-5 and TRBJ1-2; D is perhaps TRBD1 (6 bases). Germline assignment: CDR1 MNHEY and CDR2 SVGAGI. V was cut by 0 bases and J by 4 bases, with 9 bases left in between. The CDR3 covers 14 residues. CDR3 sequence (DNA): TGTGCCAGCAGTTACTCGGGCAGGGGCTATGGCTACACCTTC. Translating it yields CASSYSGRGYGYTF.

The chain links TRBV4-2 to TRBJ1-1; TRBD1 aligns across 7 bases. Germline V gene lookup returns CDR1 LGHNA and CDR2 YNFKEQ. The CDR3 sequence is 17 residues long. J was trimmed by 4 bases and V by 1 base; bases with no gene match: 12. This chain's CDR3 is CASSQVRGGLGRTEAFF. DNA for the CDR3: TGTGCCAGCAGCCAAGTTCGAGGGGGCTTAGGGCGCACTGAAGCTTTCTTT.

The rearrangement joins TRBV18 to TRBJ2-7; D is possibly TRBD2 (6 bases). Germline values: CDR1 KGHSH, CDR2 LQKENI. The V end was cut by 2 bases, the J end by 2 bases, with 10 bases between. The CDR3 contains 14 residues. The CDR3 protein is CASSPYGTAYEQYF. CDR3 nucleotides: TGTGCCAGCTCACCATACGGGACTGCCTACGAGCAGTACTTC. Full variable domain (rest looked up from reference TRBV18 and TRBJ2-7): NAGVMQNPRHLVRRRGQEARLRCSPMKGHSHVYWYRQLPEEGLKFMVYLQKENIIDESGMPKERFSAEFPKEGPSILRIQQVVRGDSAAYFCASSPYGTAYEQYFGPGTRLTVT.

J is TRBJ1-3 and V is TRBV12-3 or TRBV12-4; 7 nucleotides match TRBD1. V shed 5 bases and J 10 bases; nucleotides not matched to a gene: 5. The CDR3 extends over 12 amino acids. The CDR3 protein is CASSRTGVTIYF. CDR3 nucleotides: TGTGCCAGCAGTAGAACAGGGGTTACCATATATTTT.